These 18 T cell receptor beta chains share one sample of origin, sequenced in a study of T cells in Graves' hyperthyroidism and ophthalmopathy. It was RNA transcripts that yielded the amplified TCR beta CDR3 regions. The HTBI primer set was used in a first-round RT-PCR of the TCR CDR3. TCRdb used MiXCR to reprocess the multiplex PCR reads, holding one entry per CDR3 protein. The table records around 340,000 distinct CDR3 sequences, over 15% of them present only once. Material for sequencing was blood. The receptors stem from a woman aged 50 to 60 with Graves' hyperthyroidism.

There are many counts of this clonotype. This chain links TRBV28 with TRBJ1-5; D possibly corresponds to TRBD1 (6 bases). V was trimmed by 5 bases and J by 6 bases, leaving 17 bases between them. The CDR3 has 15 residues. The germline CDR1 and CDR2 sequences are MDHEN and SYDVKM. CDR3 nucleotide sequence: TGTGCCAGCAGTCTCGACAGGCCTCCGGGTCAGCCCCAGCATTTT. Its translation: CASSLDRPPGQPQHF.

Of note for this clonotype: At one end the junction does not follow the germline gene, possibly because of a read error. This chain connects TRBV19 to TRBJ2-5, with 10 bases identical to TRBD2. Germline V gene lookup returns CDR1 LNHDA and CDR2 SQIVND (reference sequence). The CDR3 runs 17 residues. The CDR3, as DNA: TGTGCCAGTAGTATACAAGGCCAGCGGGGGGGCCGGGAGATCCAGTACTTC. This sequence encodes CASSIQGQRGGREIQYF.

This clonotype was recorded many times. This chain links TRBV20-1 with TRBJ2-5; no clear D gene. The CDR3 sequence is 11 residues long. In germline, CDR1 is DFQATT, CDR2 SNEGSKA (reference sequence). V was trimmed by 5 bases and J by 4 bases, leaving 8 bases between them. The CDR3 DNA reads TGCAGTGCTGGGCGAGGAGAGACCCAGTACTTC. Translation gives CSAGRGETQYF.

The chain recombines TRBV5-6 with TRBJ2-7, with D tentatively TRBD1 (5 bases). Trimming stripped 4 bases from V and 7 bases from J, with 12 bases between. This CDR3 has 12 residues. Germline V gene data show CDR1 as SGHDT and CDR2 as YYEEEE. CDR3 sequence: CASSRQLREQYF. The CDR3 nucleotides are TGTGCCAGCAGCCGACAGCTACGGGAGCAGTACTTC.

J is TRBJ2-5 and V is TRBV6-1, with 10 bases that match TRBD2. Germline V gene data show CDR1 as MNHNS and CDR2 as SASEGT. With V trimmed by 10 bases and J by 1 base, 3 bases remained unmatched. The CDR3 has 13 amino acids. The CDR3 reads CATRTSGQETQYF. CDR3 in DNA: TGTGCCACCCGGACTAGCGGCCAAGAGACCCAGTACTTC.

This clonotype was seen many times. The gene calls are TRBV3-1 and TRBJ1-1, with no clear D. V lost 7 bases and J lost 0, with 9 bases in between. The CDR3 sequence is 13 residues long. In germline, CDR1 is LGHDT, CDR2 YNNKEL (reference sequence). DNA for the CDR3: TGTGCCAGCACTATAGGGCTGAACACTGAAGCTTTCTTT. It codes for CASTIGLNTEAFF.

This clonotype was observed a handful of times. The chain is built from TRBV2 and TRBJ2-7; D ambiguous. The length of the CDR3 is 12 residues. CDR1 and CDR2 from the germline V gene are SNHLY and FYNNEI. Trimming removed 2 bases at V and 10 bases at J, with 12 bases between. The CDR3, as DNA: TGTGCCAGCAGTGAAACTGGGGATAATCAGTACGTC. Translated: CASSETGDNQYV.

This clonotype occurred many times. J is TRBJ2-2 and V is TRBV11-2; 8 nucleotides align to TRBD2. V lost 2 bases to trimming and J lost 1 base; unmatched junction nucleotides: 6. The germline V gene encodes CDR1 SGHAT and CDR2 FQNNGV. The CDR3 extends over 17 amino acids. CDR3 protein: CASSLFGGDLNTGELFF. DNA for the CDR3: TGTGCCAGCAGCTTATTCGGGGGGGACCTGAACACCGGGGAGCTGTTTTTT.

This clonotype showed up just a few times. The chain has TRBV29-1 and TRBJ2-1; 7 positions match TRBD2. The CDR3 consists of 13 residues. Germline V CDR1 and CDR2: SQVTM, ANQGSEA. After removal of 2 bases from V and 5 bases from J, the junction contained 3 bases not matched to a gene. The CDR3 DNA is TGCAGCGTTGAAAGAAGCGGGAACAATGAGCAGTTCTTC. Protein product: CSVERSGNNEQFF.

This clonotype showed up just a few times. The rearrangement links TRBV4-1 to TRBJ1-5; D is unresolved. CDR1 is MGHRA, CDR2 YSYEKL, per germline. V was trimmed by 0 bases and J by 0 bases, leaving 6 bases between them. There are 15 residues in the CDR3. Here the CDR3 DNA reads TGCGCCAGCAGCCAAGATAGGCTTAGCAATCAGCCCCAGCATTTT. It codes for CASSQDRLSNQPQHF.

CDR3 DNA sequence: TGTGCCAGCAGCTTCTCAAGCGGGAGCGGGTCGGGTGAGCAGTACTTC. It codes for CASSFSSGSGSGEQYF. The J gene is TRBJ2-7, the V gene TRBV28; 8 nucleotides match TRBD2. Germline loops: CDR1 MDHEN, CDR2 SYDVKM. This CDR3 has 16 amino acids. V dropped 6 bases and J dropped 7; count of bases not matched to a gene: 17.

This clonotype was observed a handful of times. V usage is TRBV9 and J usage is TRBJ2-1; a weak D match, TRBD2 (5 bases). V was shortened by 0 bases and J by 7 bases, with 8 bases between the two germline ends. The CDR3 is 13 amino acids. Looked up from germline, CDR1 is SGDLS and CDR2 is YYNGEE. The CDR3 region has the DNA TGTGCCAGCAGCGTAGGAGGGATAAATGAGCAGTTCTTC. Translated, it gives CASSVGGINEQFF.

The chain is built from TRBV14 and TRBJ2-1; the D gene could be TRBD1 or TRBD2 (5 bases each). The V end lost 3 bases, the J end lost 4 bases, and 19 bases lay between the germline ends. Germline CDR1 reads SGHDN; CDR2 reads FVKESK. This CDR3 is 17 amino acids long. CDR3 in amino acids: CASSQARDGRFYNEQFF. In nucleotides, the CDR3 is TGTGCCAGCAGCCAGGCTCGGGACGGGCGATTTTACAATGAGCAGTTCTTC.

This clonotype was seen a few times. The CDR3 DNA reads TGTGCCAGCAGTGAAGAGGCAGGGGGGTCCTATGGCTACACCTTC. Protein sequence: CASSEEAGGSYGYTF. The chain couples TRBV2 to TRBJ1-2; 7 bases fit TRBD1. Germline-derived CDR1 and CDR2 are SNHLY and FYNNEI. Unmatched junction bases numbered 6, after V lost 1 base and J lost 4 bases. The CDR3 has 15 amino acids.

This clonotype showed up just once. J is TRBJ2-3 and V is TRBV10-3; D tentatively reads TRBD1 or TRBD2 (5 bases each). The CDR3 sequence is 15 residues long. The germline V gene has CDR1 ENHRY and CDR2 SYGVKD. Written as DNA, the CDR3 is TGTGGGGTGGGACCCTCGAACTCTAGCACAGATACGCAGTATTTT. It is translated as CGVGPSNSSTDTQYF.

This clonotype occurred many times. The chain combines TRBV11-2 with TRBJ2-7, with TRBD2 matching 10 bases. This CDR3 has 15 amino acids. Germline V gives CDR1 SGHAT, CDR2 FQNNGV. With V trimmed by 5 bases and J by 2 bases, 6 bases remained unmatched. CDR3 nucleotides: TGTGCCAGCAGCCCATCTAGCGGGGGAACCTACGAGCAGTACTTC. Translated, it gives CASSPSSGGTYEQYF. Based on the CDR3 plus reference TRBV11-2 and TRBJ2-7, the full variable domain is EAGVAQSPRYKIIEKRQSVAFWCNPISGHATLYWYQQILGQGPKLLIQFQNNGVVDDSQLPKDRFSAERLKGVDSTLKIQPAKLEDSAVYLCASSPSSGGTYEQYFGPGTRLTVT.

This clonotype was observed a handful of times. The genes are TRBV27 and TRBJ2-7, with D hard to call. The V gene's germline CDR1 is MNHEY and CDR2 SMNVEV (reference sequence). There are 16 residues in the CDR3. V lost 0 bases and J lost 0, with 12 bases in between. The CDR3 sequence: CASSLSLTASSYEQYF. CDR3 coding DNA: TGTGCCAGCAGTTTATCGTTGACTGCAAGCTCCTACGAGCAGTACTTC.

This clonotype has a single count. The chain has TRBV3-1 and TRBJ1-4; no clear D. V was trimmed by 6 bases and J by 6 bases, leaving 17 bases between them. CDR3 size: 15 residues. The germline gives CDR1 LGHDT, CDR2 YNNKEL (reference sequence). DNA of the CDR3: TGTGCCAGCAGTGCCCACCGGGTTAGGGATGAAAAACTGTTTTTT. This gives the protein CASSAHRVRDEKLFF.